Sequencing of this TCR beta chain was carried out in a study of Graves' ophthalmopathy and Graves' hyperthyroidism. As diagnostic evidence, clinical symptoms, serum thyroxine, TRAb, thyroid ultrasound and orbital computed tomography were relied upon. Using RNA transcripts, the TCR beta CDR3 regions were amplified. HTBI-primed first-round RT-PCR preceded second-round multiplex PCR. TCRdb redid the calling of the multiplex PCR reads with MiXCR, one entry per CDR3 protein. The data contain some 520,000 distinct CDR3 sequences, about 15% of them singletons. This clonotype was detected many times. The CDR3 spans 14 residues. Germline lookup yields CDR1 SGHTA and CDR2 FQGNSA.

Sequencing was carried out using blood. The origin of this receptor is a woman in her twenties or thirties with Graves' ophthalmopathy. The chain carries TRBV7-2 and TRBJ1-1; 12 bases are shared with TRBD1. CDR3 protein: CAPPGQGANTEAFF. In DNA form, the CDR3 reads TGTGCACCTCCGGGACAGGGGGCGAACACTGAAGCTTTCTTT.